This T cell receptor (beta chain) was sequenced during a study of T-cell memory formation after mild COVID-19. Looked up from germline, CDR1 is SGDLS and CDR2 is YYNGEE. V lost 0 bases and J lost 2, with 9 bases in between. The CDR3 sequence is 14 residues long. General study points: Cross-reactive memory seemingly joined, as some responding clones were found in pre-infection memory. Clones which contracted sat mainly in CM and EM if CD4+, and in EMRA if CD8+. Day 15 to 85 contractors were CD4/CD8 balanced; later expanders leaned CD4+.

There are many counts of this clonotype. As yet, its antigen is unknown. TCRdb called the 5' RACE reads again in MiXCR, with one record for every CDR3 protein. The sample has 300,000 or so distinct CDR3 sequences, under 20% seen once. This sequence was found in a man between 18 and 29 years old who had mild COVID-19 (a few samples of this study predate the infection). Cell type and time point are not known. This rearrangement joins TRBV9 to TRBJ2-7; D call uncertain. Sequenced material: PBMCs or a T cell subset sorted from them (not recorded which). The CDR3 region has the DNA TGTGCCAGCAGCGTAGGGCAGATCCCCTACGAGCAGTACTTC. Residues: CASSVGQIPYEQYF.